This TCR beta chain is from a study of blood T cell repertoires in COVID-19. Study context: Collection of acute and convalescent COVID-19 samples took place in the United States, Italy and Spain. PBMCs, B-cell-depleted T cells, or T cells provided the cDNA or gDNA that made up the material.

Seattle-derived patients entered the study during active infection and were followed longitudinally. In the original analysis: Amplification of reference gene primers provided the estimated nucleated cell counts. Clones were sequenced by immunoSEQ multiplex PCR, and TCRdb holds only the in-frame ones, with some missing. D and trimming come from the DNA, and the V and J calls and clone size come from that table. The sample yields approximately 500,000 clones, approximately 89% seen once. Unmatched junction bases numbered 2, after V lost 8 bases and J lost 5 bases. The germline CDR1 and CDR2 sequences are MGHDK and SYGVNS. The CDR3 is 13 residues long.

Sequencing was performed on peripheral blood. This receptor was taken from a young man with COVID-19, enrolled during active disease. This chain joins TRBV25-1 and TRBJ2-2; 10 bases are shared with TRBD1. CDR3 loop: CASGTGVTGELFF. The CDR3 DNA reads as TGTGCCAGCGGGACAGGGGTAACCGGGGAGCTGTTTTTT.